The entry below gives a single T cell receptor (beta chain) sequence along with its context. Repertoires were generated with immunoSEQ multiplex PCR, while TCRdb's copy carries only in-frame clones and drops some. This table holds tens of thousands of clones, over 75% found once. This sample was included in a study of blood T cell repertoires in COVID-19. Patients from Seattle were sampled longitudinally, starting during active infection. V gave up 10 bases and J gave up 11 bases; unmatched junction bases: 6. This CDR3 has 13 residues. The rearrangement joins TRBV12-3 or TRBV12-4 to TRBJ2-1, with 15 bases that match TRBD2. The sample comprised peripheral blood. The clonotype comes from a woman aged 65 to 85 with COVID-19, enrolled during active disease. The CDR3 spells CATAGTSGGKQFF. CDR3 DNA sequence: TGTGCCACCGCCGGGACTAGCGGGGGGAAGCAGTTCTTC.